This T cell receptor (beta chain) was found in a study of blood T cell repertoires in COVID-19. On the study more broadly: Material from acute and convalescent COVID-19 was sourced from the United States, Italy and Spain. Sources were T cells, B-cell-depleted T cells, or PBMCs; the material itself was cDNA or gDNA.

This clone occurred a few times. In the authors' methods: Using reference gene primer amplification, nucleated cell counts were estimated. Assay: immunoSEQ multiplex PCR; the TCRdb copy retains only in-frame clones and omits some. That table gives V, J and clone size, and the DNA gave D and trimming. The data show under 150,000 clones, approximately 81% seen once. There are 17 residues in the CDR3. Trimming removed 1 base at V and 4 bases at J, with 16 bases between. Per the germline V gene, CDR1 is SGHVS and CDR2 is FNYEAQ. The specimen sequenced was peripheral blood. The chain links TRBV7-6 to TRBJ2-2; D might be TRBD1 (6 bases). This clonotype originated in a man aged 55 to 70 with acute or convalescent COVID-19. The CDR3, as DNA: TGTGCCAGCAGCTTAGGCGCAGGGGCTCCGGGCACCGGGGAGCTGTTTTTT. The encoded protein is CASSLGAGAPGTGELFF.